These 10 T cell receptor beta chains share one sample of origin, sequenced in a study of T cell responses to AZD1222 COVID-19 vaccine. The table came from immunoSEQ multiplex PCR; TCRdb's copy has only in-frame clones and leaves some out. The sample lists approximately 140,000 clones; 90% were seen once. Here the sequenced sample was peripheral blood, taken 28 days after the second AZD1222 dose. These receptors were collected from an adult who received the AZD1222 COVID-19 vaccine.

The chain is built from TRBV30 and TRBJ1-1, with unresolved D. There are 13 residues in the CDR3. Per germline, CDR1 GTSNPN and CDR2 SVGIG (reference sequence). Between the trimmed V and J ends, which lost 3 bases and 5 bases, there was a span of 13 bases. This CDR3 reads CAWSLFRGTEAFF. The DNA of the CDR3 is TGTGCCTGGAGCCTGTTCCGGGGAACTGAAGCTTTCTTT. The full variable domain, its missing parts supplied by reference TRBV30 and TRBJ1-1, is SQTIHQWPATLVQPVGSPLSLECTVEGTSNPNLYWYRQAAGRGLQLLFYSVGIGQISSEVPQNLSASRPQDRQFILSSKKLLLSDSGFYLCAWSLFRGTEAFFGQGTRLTVV.

The chain employs TRBV5-8 and TRBJ2-7; 10 bases agree with TRBD2. The CDR3 has 17 amino acids. The V segment lost 2 bases and the J segment 2 bases; nucleotides outside the gene matches: 10. Germline assignment: CDR1 SGHTS and CDR2 YDEGEE. The chain's CDR3 is CASSLLAGSATPYEQYF. As DNA, the CDR3 is TGTGCCAGCAGCTTACTAGCGGGATCCGCCACCCCCTACGAGCAGTACTTC.

This chain joins TRBV6-5 and TRBJ1-2; D is uncertain. The ends were cut back, 2 bases at V and 0 bases at J, with 7 bases in the middle. The CDR3 sequence is 14 residues long. Germline-derived CDR1 and CDR2 are MNHEY and SVGAGI. CDR3 amino acids: CASSYRGANYGYTF. The CDR3 nucleotides are TGTGCCAGCAGTTACCGAGGAGCTAACTATGGCTACACCTTC.

This rearrangement joins TRBV3-1 (or the pseudogene TRBV3-2) to TRBJ2-6; 7 positions match TRBD1. The CDR3 spans 18 residues. Germline V gene sequence: CDR1 LGHDT, CDR2 YNNKEL (reference sequence). The V segment lost 4 bases and the J segment 0 bases; nucleotides outside the gene matches: 9. CDR3 sequence (DNA): TGTGCCAGCAGCCCGGTGTGGACAGGCGGCTCTGGGGCCAACGTCCTGACTTTC. Its protein product is CASSPVWTGGSGANVLTF.

This rearrangement joins TRBV12-1 to TRBJ2-7; TRBD2, the table's D call, lacks a check against the DNA. TRBV12-1 is tagged as a pseudogene. This CDR3 contains 15 residues. CDR3 coding DNA: TGTGCCAGCAGACCCTTGGGGCCGGCGGGGGACGAGCAGTACTTC. It encodes CASRPLGPAGDEQYF.

The chain employs TRBV2 and TRBJ1-1; D remains unclear. Trimming cost V 9 bases and J 0 bases, with 14 bases left between them. Germline loops: CDR1 SNHLY, CDR2 FYNNEI. CDR3 length: 14 amino acids. CDR3 region: CARSGAAMNTEAFF. Written as DNA, the CDR3 is TGTGCCAGGTCGGGAGCTGCGATGAACACTGAAGCTTTCTTT.

The chain joins TRBV6-6 to TRBJ2-3; D ambiguous. V dropped 5 bases and J dropped 0 bases, with 6 bases sitting between them. Per the germline V gene, CDR1 is MNHNY and CDR2 is SVGAGI (reference sequence). This CDR3 is built from 13 residues. The CDR3 DNA sequence: TGTGCCAGCAGTATTTTTAGCACAGATACGCAGTATTTT. This sequence encodes CASSIFSTDTQYF.

The gene calls are TRBV7-6 and TRBJ2-2; D ambiguous. The CDR3 has 15 residues. Germline CDR1 is SGHVS and CDR2 is FNYEAQ. Deletions cut 1 base from V and 0 bases from J, with 6 bases between. The CDR3 bases are TGTGCCAGCAGCTTAGATCACTCGAACACCGGGGAGCTGTTTTTT. It is translated as CASSLDHSNTGELFF.

On this clone: Other DNA sequences from this sample encode an identical CDR3 as well. The chain is built from TRBV5-1 and TRBJ2-7; weak D call: TRBD1 (5 bases). V lost 1 base, J lost 4 bases, and 9 bases lay in between. CDR3 size: 13 residues. The germline V gene encodes CDR1 SGHRS and CDR2 YFSETQ. CDR3 protein: CASSLSQGYEQYF. The CDR3 bases are TGCGCCAGCAGCTTGTCCCAGGGATACGAGCAGTACTTC.

This clone was found once. This sample also contains other DNA sequences that code for the same CDR3. This chain connects TRBV5-1 to TRBJ1-1; D is ambiguous. Germline CDR1 SGHRS, CDR2 YFSETQ. The ends were cut back, 0 bases at V and 3 bases at J, with 9 bases in the middle. The CDR3 consists of 14 residues. This CDR3 is CASSLAGGYTEAFF. The CDR3 region has the DNA TGCGCCAGCAGCTTGGCAGGAGGGTACACTGAAGCTTTCTTT.